This TCR beta chain appears in the sequencing data of a study of blood T cell repertoires in COVID-19. Study-level background: Acute-phase and convalescent COVID-19 samples originated in the United States, Italy and Spain.

Original processing methods: Estimated nucleated cell counts came from reference gene primer amplification. Data came from immunoSEQ multiplex PCR; TCRdb stores just in-frame clones and leaves some out. V and J calls and clone size come straight from that table; D and trimming were deduced from the DNA. The table has fewer than 200,000 clones, more than 80% seen once. Trimming at V came to 10 bases and at J to 8 bases, leaving 25 bases not matched to a gene. Germline V gene lookup returns CDR1 MNHEY and CDR2 SMNVEV (reference sequence). This CDR3 is built from 18 residues. The source is a woman aged 40 to 55 with COVID-19, enrolled during active disease. The sample was peripheral blood. The chain uses TRBV27 and TRBJ2-1; 8 bases fit TRBD2. The CDR3 sequence is CAMTLIPRRAGVYYEQFF. The CDR3 nucleotides are TGTGCCATGACCCTGATACCGAGGAGAGCGGGAGTATATTATGAGCAGTTCTTC.